The 27 T cell receptor beta chains below were found in one sample sequenced in a study of T cell changes during pregnancy in multiple sclerosis. TCRdb keeps only in-frame clones here, not all; method: immunoSEQ multiplex PCR. This table holds approximately 70,000 clones, roughly 90% found once. The sample here was peripheral blood, taken in the first trimester of pregnancy. The receptors here all came from a female donor in good health, enrolled as a control in a pregnancy study.

The rearrangement uses TRBV19 and TRBJ2-4, with D perhaps matching TRBD1 (6 bases). The CDR3 has 17 residues. Deletions cut 5 bases from V and 0 bases from J, with 17 bases between. The germline V gene has CDR1 LNHDA and CDR2 SQIVND (reference sequence). CDR3 DNA sequence: TGTGCCAGTAGTCGACCGGCGGCAGGGGAAGCCAAAAACATTCAGTACTTC. This encodes CASSRPAAGEAKNIQYF. The variable domain in full, completed from reference TRBV19 and TRBJ2-4, reads DGGITQSPKYLFRKEGQNVTLSCEQNLNHDAMYWYRQDPGQGLRLIYYSQIVNDFQKGDIAEGYSVSREKKESFPLTVTSAQKNPTAFYLCASSRPAAGEAKNIQYFGAGTRLSVL.

J is TRBJ2-3 and V is TRBV28, with a possible D match to TRBD2 (5 bases). Germline values: CDR1 MDHEN, CDR2 SYDVKM. CDR3 length: 12 amino acids. The V gene lost 7 bases and the J gene lost 8 bases, with 13 bases spanning the gap. In nucleotides, the CDR3 is TGTGCCAGCAATGAGGGCCCTTCTACGCAGTATTTT. It specifies CASNEGPSTQYF.

The chain has TRBV10-3 and TRBJ1-1; 7 bases are shared with TRBD1. CDR1 and CDR2 (germline): ENHRY, SYGVKD. The ends lost 10 bases at V and 0 bases at J; junction bases unmatched: 8. The CDR3 has 14 residues. The CDR3, as DNA: TGTGCCACCAAATCCGGGACAGTGAACACTGAAGCTTTCTTT. Translating it yields CATKSGTVNTEAFF.

Only one count was recorded for this clone. The chain uses TRBV27 and TRBJ2-3; 8 bases line up with TRBD2. In germline, CDR1 is MNHEY, CDR2 SMNVEV (reference sequence). The V gene end was trimmed by 2 bases and the J gene end by 2 bases; junction bases not matched to a gene: 6. The CDR3 extends over 16 amino acids. The DNA for the CDR3 is TGTGCCAGCAGTTTAGGGCTAGCGGGCCTCACAGATACGCAGTATTTT. This translates into CASSLGLAGLTDTQYF.

The chain links TRBV2 to TRBJ1-1; tentatively, D is TRBD1 (5 bases). CDR3 length: 12 amino acids. V lost 5 bases and J lost 8, with 12 bases in between. From germline, CDR1 is SNHLY and CDR2 FYNNEI. CDR3 bases: TGTGCCAGCAGTTCAGGGCTTGAGGAAGCTTTCTTT. Amino acids: CASSSGLEEAFF.

The chain employs TRBV19 and TRBJ1-4, with D tentatively TRBD1 (6 bases). The CDR3 covers 14 residues. V was shortened by 6 bases and J by 5 bases, with 13 bases between the two germline ends. CDR1 and CDR2 from the germline V gene are LNHDA and SQIVND (reference sequence). The CDR3 here is CASRGTLQNEKLFF. For the CDR3, the DNA is TGTGCCAGTAGGGGGACACTCCAAAATGAAAAACTGTTTTTT.

CDR3 sequence (DNA): TGTGCCAGCAGGTCTTGGGACACTACTAATGAAAAACTGTTTTTT. Its translation is CASRSWDTTNEKLFF. The rearrangement joins TRBV6-1 to TRBJ1-4; D possibly corresponds to TRBD1 (6 bases). Trimming removed 6 bases at V and 2 bases at J, with 13 bases between. Germline V gene data show CDR1 as MNHNS and CDR2 as SASEGT. This CDR3 comprises 15 residues.

The gene calls are TRBV2 and TRBJ1-1; 8 nucleotides agree with TRBD1. V trimming: 8 bases; J trimming: 1 base; junction bases outside the gene matches: 6. Per the germline V gene, CDR1 is SNHLY and CDR2 is FYNNEI. This CDR3 comprises 14 residues. In DNA form, the CDR3 reads TGTGCCAGCCTAATAGACAGGGGGAACACTGAAGCTTTCTTT. Its protein is CASLIDRGNTEAFF.

J is TRBJ2-2 and V is TRBV7-2, with 7 bases identical to TRBD1. The CDR3 consists of 15 residues. The V gene's germline CDR1 is SGHTA and CDR2 FQGNSA. V dropped 5 bases and J dropped 8; count of bases not matched to a gene: 11. The CDR3 here is CASSPQGQILGELFF. CDR3 nucleotide sequence: TGTGCCAGCAGCCCACAGGGACAGATCTTAGGGGAGCTGTTTTTT.

V usage is TRBV5-1 and J usage is TRBJ2-7, with 10 positions matching TRBD2. The CDR3 has 14 residues. Trimming removed 5 bases from V and 5 bases from J; junction bases left unmatched: 7. Germline V CDR1 and CDR2: SGHRS, YFSETQ. The CDR3 here is CASSRAGGPDEQYF. CDR3 sequence (DNA): TGCGCCAGCAGTAGAGCGGGAGGGCCCGACGAGCAGTACTTC.

This chain connects TRBV7-2 to TRBJ2-7; 7 nucleotides agree with TRBD1. V gave up 2 bases and J gave up 5 bases; unmatched junction bases: 6. The CDR3 is 14 amino acids. The germline gives CDR1 SGHTA, CDR2 FQGNSA. The CDR3 here is CASSLSRQGNEQYF. The CDR3 DNA sequence: TGTGCCAGCAGCTTATCCCGACAGGGAAACGAGCAGTACTTC.

The rearrangement uses TRBV27 and TRBJ2-7; D may be TRBD2 (6 bases). Germline V gives CDR1 MNHEY, CDR2 SMNVEV (reference sequence). The CDR3 is 14 residues long. Trimming took 3 bases from V and 3 from J, leaving 12 bases between them. The CDR3 DNA sequence: TGTGCCAGCAGTTTTTCGGGGGTCAGCTACGAGCAGTACTTC. Translated: CASSFSGVSYEQYF.

This chain connects TRBV7-2 to TRBJ2-2; D is perhaps TRBD1 (6 bases). The V gene lost 3 bases and the J gene lost 10 bases, with 15 bases spanning the gap. The CDR3 runs to 14 residues. CDR1 and CDR2 (germline): SGHTA, FQGNSA. In DNA, the CDR3 is TGTGCCAGCAGCTTGAGCAGGGGTCAAATGGAGCTGTTTTTT. Translation: CASSLSRGQMELFF.

CDR3 nucleotides: TGTGCTAGTGGTCAGGGATACAATGAGCAGTTCTTC. Translated, it gives CASGQGYNEQFF. J is TRBJ2-1 and V is TRBV12-5; tentatively, D is TRBD1 (5 bases). This CDR3 has 12 residues. The ends were cut back, 5 bases at V and 4 bases at J, with 6 bases in the middle. Germline V CDR1 and CDR2: LGHNT, FRNRAP.

The chain recombines TRBV4-3 with TRBJ1-5; the match to TRBD1 covers 8 bases. Germline CDR1 and CDR2: LGHNA and YSLEER. V shed 4 bases and J 6 bases; nucleotides not matched to a gene: 8. The CDR3 contains 15 residues. DNA of the CDR3: TGCGCCAGCAGCCTCGGACAGGGCGGAGGTCAGCCCCAGCATTTT. This translates into CASSLGQGGGQPQHF.

V gene TRBV6-6 combines with J gene TRBJ1-2; D ambiguous. Trimming cost V 6 bases and J 0 bases, with 14 bases left between them. Germline CDR1 is MNHNY and CDR2 is SVGAGI (reference sequence). CDR3 size: 15 residues. The chain's CDR3 is CASSDMVTANYGYTF. Here the CDR3 DNA reads TGTGCCAGCAGCGATATGGTTACAGCTAACTATGGCTACACCTTC.

V gene TRBV5-8 combines with J gene TRBJ2-3; D gene uncertain. This CDR3 is built from 13 residues. V dropped 1 base and J dropped 4 bases, with 7 bases sitting between them. Germline CDR1 reads SGHTS; CDR2 reads YDEGEE. CDR3 residues: CASSLMAADTQYF. CDR3 bases: TGTGCCAGCAGCTTGATGGCGGCAGATACGCAGTATTTT.

The J gene is TRBJ1-2, the V gene TRBV27; the match to TRBD1 covers 10 bases. The CDR3 extends over 18 amino acids. Trimming removed 5 bases from V and 5 bases from J; junction bases left unmatched: 17. Germline V CDR1 and CDR2: MNHEY, SMNVEV (reference sequence). Here the CDR3 reads CASSAGTGVFEGRYGYTF. In nucleotides, the CDR3 is TGTGCCAGCAGTGCCGGGACAGGGGTATTTGAGGGAAGATATGGCTACACCTTC.

The chain carries TRBV7-9 and TRBJ2-7, with TRBD2 as a possible D gene (5 bases). Per germline, CDR1 SEHNR and CDR2 FQNEAQ (reference sequence). The CDR3 is 16 amino acids. V lost 5 bases, J lost 5 bases, and 22 bases lay in between. The CDR3: CASSGRSGKFSDEQYF. As DNA, the CDR3 is TGTGCCAGCAGCGGCCGGTCGGGGAAATTCTCGGACGAGCAGTACTTC.

The CDR3 loop is CASSEAGEAQSSYNEQFF. The CDR3 DNA reads TGTGCCAGCAGTGAAGCGGGGGAGGCGCAAAGCTCCTACAATGAGCAGTTCTTC. This sequence joins TRBV2 and TRBJ2-1; maybe TRBD2 (6 bases). Deletions cut 0 bases from V and 0 bases from J, with 15 bases between. CDR1 is SNHLY and CDR2 is FYNNEI in the germline V gene. CDR3 size: 18 residues.

The chain uses TRBV4-3 and TRBJ2-2, with TRBD1 identical over 8 bases. This CDR3 has 15 residues. Trimming removed 1 base from V and 6 bases from J; junction bases left unmatched: 4. Germline-derived CDR1 and CDR2 are LGHNA and YSLEER. In nucleotides, the CDR3 is TGCGCCAGCAGCCAAGTTGGCAGGGGGCCCGGGGAGCTGTTTTTT. The encoded protein is CASSQVGRGPGELFF.

The rearrangement joins TRBV19 to TRBJ2-3; D is undetermined. The CDR3 totals 13 residues. Trimming cost V 3 bases and J 1 base, with 5 bases left between them. CDR1 and CDR2 (germline): LNHDA, SQIVND (reference sequence). The CDR3 is CASSMSGTDTQYF. CDR3 DNA: TGTGCCAGTAGTATGAGCGGCACAGATACGCAGTATTTT.

The V gene is TRBV27, the J gene TRBJ1-2; D uncertain. Germline CDR1 reads MNHEY; CDR2 reads SMNVEV (reference sequence). The CDR3 covers 14 residues. V was pared by 0 bases and J by 4 bases, with 9 bases between. The CDR3 protein is CASSLSAGIYGYTF. DNA for the CDR3: TGTGCCAGCAGTTTATCGGCGGGTATCTATGGCTACACCTTC.

The chain has TRBV25-1 and TRBJ2-5; 7 bases are a match to TRBD2. CDR3 length: 15 residues. From germline, CDR1 is MGHDK and CDR2 SYGVNS. V trimming: 0 bases; J trimming: 5 bases; junction bases outside the gene matches: 6. CDR3 sequence reads: CASSEYPTSRETQYF. DNA of the CDR3: TGTGCCAGCAGTGAATACCCGACTAGCAGGGAGACCCAGTACTTC.

The chain has TRBV5-4 and TRBJ2-5; TRBD1 matches at 7 bases. The CDR3 is 14 amino acids. Germline CDR1 SGHNT, CDR2 YYREEE (reference sequence). V shed 0 bases and J 3 bases; nucleotides not matched to a gene: 2. CDR3 coding DNA: TGTGCCAGCAGCTTGGCCGGGACAGAAGAGACCCAGTACTTC. It codes for CASSLAGTEETQYF.

The chain recombines TRBV19 with TRBJ1-5; 10 bases align to TRBD1. Germline V lookup: CDR1 LNHDA, CDR2 SQIVND (reference sequence). The CDR3 loop spans 17 amino acids. V trimming: 4 bases; J trimming: 5 bases; junction bases outside the gene matches: 11. CDR3 residues: CASSTGDRGLVDQPQHF. In DNA form, the CDR3 reads TGTGCCAGTAGTACAGGGGACAGGGGCTTGGTCGATCAGCCCCAGCATTTT.

The chain is built from TRBV7-8 and TRBJ2-7; 9 nucleotides line up with TRBD2. The ends lost 1 base at V and 3 bases at J; junction bases unmatched: 19. This CDR3 region has 20 residues. CDR1 is SGHVS and CDR2 is FQNEAQ in the germline V gene. CDR3 amino acids: CASSLVISGSMLQGFYEQYF. The DNA of the CDR3 is TGTGCCAGCAGCTTAGTTATTAGCGGGAGCATGCTGCAAGGATTCTACGAGCAGTACTTC.